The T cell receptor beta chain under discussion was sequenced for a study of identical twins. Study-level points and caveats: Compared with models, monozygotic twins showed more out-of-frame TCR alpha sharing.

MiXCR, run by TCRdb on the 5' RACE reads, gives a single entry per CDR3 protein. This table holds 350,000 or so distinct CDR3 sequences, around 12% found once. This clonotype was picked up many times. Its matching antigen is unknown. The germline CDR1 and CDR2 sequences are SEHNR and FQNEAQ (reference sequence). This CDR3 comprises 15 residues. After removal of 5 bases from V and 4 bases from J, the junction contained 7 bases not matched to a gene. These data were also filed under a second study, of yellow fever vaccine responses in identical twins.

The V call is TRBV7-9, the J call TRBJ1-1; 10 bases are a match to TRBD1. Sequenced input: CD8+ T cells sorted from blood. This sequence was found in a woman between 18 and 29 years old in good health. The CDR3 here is CASSARDRGGTEAFF. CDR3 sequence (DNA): TGTGCCAGCAGCGCTCGGGACAGGGGCGGCACTGAAGCTTTCTTT.